This T cell receptor (beta chain) came from a study of shared clonotypes between healthy human individuals (dated by TCRdb to about 2020). Regarding the complete study: The cohort included a few men and a couple of women between 18 and 49 years of age. For each donor, three plates each were used for CD4 naive and CD4 memory, two plates were used for CD8 naive, and one plate was used for CD8 memory. The study deeply sequenced blood TCR repertoires of about 5 healthy adults to estimate repertoire size and the extent of clonotype sharing between individuals. Different laboratories and diverse techniques were used to prepare libraries and sequence TCR repertoires, to increase sequencing depth and limit assay-specific biases. Each donor's leukapheresis produced roughly between roughly 0.94 and 9.5 billion PBMCs.

This clone appeared many times. Its cognate antigen has yet to be identified. Base quality data are lacking; no much larger clone is found one base away. Points the paper makes about the study in general: Approximately 5% of naive CD4, 3.5% of naive CD8, about 2.1% of memory CD4, and 0.35% to 0.5% of memory CD8 clonotypes were shared across four donors. Compared with non-shared clonotypes, the clonotypes found in all four sorted-subset donors had higher generation probabilities. Even with the large sequencing depth, rarefaction of the sorted-subset datasets indicated that sequencing was incomplete. Sampling was restricted to blood, and TCR repertoires in tissues likely differ from the TCR repertoires found in blood. Naive subsets generally had larger estimated clonotype richness than memory subsets did. Pairwise subsampling indicated that sequencing depth was expected to affect the degree of clonotype sharing among donors. Because the study included a small number of donors, the genetic and exposure-history diversity represented was limited.

Trimming removed 4 bases from V and 5 bases from J, leaving 12 bases between the germline ends. Counted from cysteine to phenylalanine, this CDR3 has 13 amino acids. The read is trimmed to its CDR3 DNA, 39 bases read in frame from base 1. In the germline V gene, CDR1 corresponds to SGHDN and CDR2 to FVKESK. TCR CDR3 regions were amplified from genomic DNA by multiplex PCR using the deep immunoSEQ assay. Extracted genomic DNA from each cell subset was distributed evenly across all wells of several immunoSEQ 96-well plates, and each plate was treated as a replicate. For sorted subsets, roughly 200 ng of genomic DNA, equivalent to some 30,000 T cell genomes, went into each replicate PCR. Purified libraries were measured with a Qubit 3.0 fluorometer, size-checked on a Bioanalyzer 2100, and measured again with the KAPA Library Quantification kit. Every immunoSEQ 96-well plate was sequenced on a dedicated single-read 150-cycle Illumina NextSeq 550 flow cell. Under the source paper's analysis protocol: Because only junctional sequences without quality scores were contained in the immunoSEQ output, filtering matching that applied to full-length reads could not be performed. Sequences were annotated with PyIR, a Python wrapper for IgBLAST v1.9, and V/J genes and CDR3 were assigned using IMGT germline references. Any read was removed if the V/J assignment was weak (E-value above 1e-6), the CDR3 was missing, or the read contained stop codons, out-of-frame junctions, or ambiguous translated residues. V3J clonotypes were defined by identical inferred V gene, J gene, and CDR3 amino acid sequence. The percentage overlap between two repertoires was calculated by dividing the number of shared unique clonotypes by the size of the smaller repertoire. RTK rarefaction, the Chao1 estimator, and Recon v2.1 estimates of unobserved clonotypes were used to assess repertoire richness. OLGA was used to compute generation probabilities for all TCRbeta clonotypes that the gDNA method yielded from a handful of donors. TCRdb limited this immuneACCESS table to in-frame rearrangements with V and J called. A share of clones is missing; checked studies link under half to unresolved V genes, and the rest is unexplained. That table is the source of V, J and clone size, and D and trimming were worked out from the DNA. The sample records nearly 1,000,000 clones, over 75% of which are singletons. Approximately 1.5% of the sample is taken by the ten largest.

Healthy HIV-negative adults with no recently reported acute infections or vaccinations were included as donors. Only Caucasian adults living in Nashville, Tennessee, USA were represented among the donors. CD4+ T cells were enriched through magnetic negative selection, after which naive cells were positively selected on CD45RA and the remaining negative fraction served as the memory subset. After blood collection by leukapheresis, PBMCs were isolated using Ficoll-Histopaque density gradient centrifugation and then cryopreserved in the vapor phase of liquid nitrogen. Analytical flow cytometry was used to check the purity and quantity of each magnetically sorted T cell population. Genomic DNA was isolated from every sorted fraction and measured by UV absorbance on a Nanodrop 2000c.

The sequence derives from a man in his late teens or twenties in good health. Sequences were obtained from memory CD4+ T cells sorted from blood. The sample's cell subset or site label is to be understood as: CD45RA-negative fraction. The chain couples TRBV14 to TRBJ2-7, with TRBD1 tentatively as D gene (5 bases match). Here is the DNA: TGTGCCAGCAGCCCGATTGGGGCTAACGAGCAGTACTTC. It translates to CASSPIGANEQYF.